This record covers a single TCR beta chain. Repertoires were generated with immunoSEQ multiplex PCR, while TCRdb's copy carries only in-frame clones and drops some. The table has 57,000 or so clones, less than 80% seen once. This entry comes from a study of blood T cell repertoires in COVID-19. J gave up 8 bases and V 1 base, and 5 bases lay outside the gene matches. The CDR3 is made up of 15 amino acids. Germline V gene data show CDR1 as SGHTA and CDR2 as FQGNSA. The receptor was derived from a man in his fifties or sixties with acute or convalescent COVID-19. The J gene is TRBJ1-6, the V gene TRBV7-2; 7 bases match TRBD1. Input material: peripheral blood. CDR3 amino acids: CASSLDRGRDSPLHF. CDR3 nucleotide sequence: TGTGCCAGCAGCTTAGACAGGGGACGGGATTCACCCCTCCACTTT.